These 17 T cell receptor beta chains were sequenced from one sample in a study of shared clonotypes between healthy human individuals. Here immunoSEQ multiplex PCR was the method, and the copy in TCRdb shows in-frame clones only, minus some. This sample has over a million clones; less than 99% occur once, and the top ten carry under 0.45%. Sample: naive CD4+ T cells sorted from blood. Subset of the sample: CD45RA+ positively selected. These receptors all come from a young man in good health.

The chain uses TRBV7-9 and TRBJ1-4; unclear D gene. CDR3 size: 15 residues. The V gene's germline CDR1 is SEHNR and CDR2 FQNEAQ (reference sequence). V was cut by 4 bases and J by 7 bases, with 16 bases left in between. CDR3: CASSSSPFTPEKLFF. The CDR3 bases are TGTGCCAGCAGCTCTTCTCCCTTCACACCTGAAAAACTGTTTTTT. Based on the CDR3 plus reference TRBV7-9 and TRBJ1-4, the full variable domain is DTGVSQNPRHKITKRGQNVTFRCDPISEHNRLYWYRQTLGQGPEFLTYFQNEAQLEKSRLLSDRFSAERPKGSFSTLEIQRTEQGDSAMYLCASSSSPFTPEKLFFGSGTQLSVL.

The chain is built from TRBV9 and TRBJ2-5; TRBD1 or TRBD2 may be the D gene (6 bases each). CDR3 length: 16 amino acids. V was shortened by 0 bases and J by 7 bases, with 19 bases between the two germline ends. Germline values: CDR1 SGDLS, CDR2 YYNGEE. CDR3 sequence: CASSVAPEGGPWTQYF. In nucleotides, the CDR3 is TGTGCCAGCAGCGTAGCCCCTGAGGGGGGCCCTTGGACCCAGTACTTC. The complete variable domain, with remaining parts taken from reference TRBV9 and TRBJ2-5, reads DSGVTQTPKHLITATGQRVTLRCSPRSGDLSVYWYQQSLDQGLQFLIQYYNGEERAKGNILERFSAQQFPDLHSELNLSSLELGDSALYFCASSVAPEGGPWTQYFGPGTRLLVL.

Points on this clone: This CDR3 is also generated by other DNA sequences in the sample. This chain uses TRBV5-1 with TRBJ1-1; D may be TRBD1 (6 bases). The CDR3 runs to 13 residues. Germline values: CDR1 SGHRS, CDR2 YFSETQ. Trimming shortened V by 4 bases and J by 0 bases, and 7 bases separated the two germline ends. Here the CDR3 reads CASSGQMNTEAFF. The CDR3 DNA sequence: TGCGCCAGCAGCGGACAGATGAACACTGAAGCTTTCTTT.

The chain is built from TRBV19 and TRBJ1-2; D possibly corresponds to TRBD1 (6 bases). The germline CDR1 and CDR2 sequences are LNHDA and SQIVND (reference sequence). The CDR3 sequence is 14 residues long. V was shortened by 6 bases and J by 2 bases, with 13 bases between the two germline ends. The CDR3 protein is CASSPGQWNYGYTF. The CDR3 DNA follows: TGTGCCAGTAGCCCCGGACAGTGGAACTATGGCTACACCTTC.

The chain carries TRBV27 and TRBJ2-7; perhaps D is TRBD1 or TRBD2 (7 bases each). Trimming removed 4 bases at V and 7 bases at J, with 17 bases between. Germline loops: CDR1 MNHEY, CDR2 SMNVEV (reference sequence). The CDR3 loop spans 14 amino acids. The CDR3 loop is CASSYRGRGGEQYF. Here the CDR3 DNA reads TGTGCCAGCAGTTACAGGGGAAGGGGAGGGGAGCAGTACTTC.

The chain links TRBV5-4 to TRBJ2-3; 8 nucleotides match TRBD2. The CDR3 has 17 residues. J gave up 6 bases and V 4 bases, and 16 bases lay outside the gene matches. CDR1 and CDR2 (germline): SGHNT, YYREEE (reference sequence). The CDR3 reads CASSHIRGAGATDTQYF. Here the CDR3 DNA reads TGTGCCAGCAGCCACATTAGGGGAGCGGGAGCGACTGATACGCAGTATTTT.

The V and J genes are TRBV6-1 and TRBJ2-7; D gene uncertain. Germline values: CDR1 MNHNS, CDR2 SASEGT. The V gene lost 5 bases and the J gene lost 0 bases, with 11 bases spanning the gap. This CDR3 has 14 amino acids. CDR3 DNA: TGTGCCAGCAGTAGGTTCCGAAGCTCCTACGAGCAGTACTTC. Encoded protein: CASSRFRSSYEQYF.

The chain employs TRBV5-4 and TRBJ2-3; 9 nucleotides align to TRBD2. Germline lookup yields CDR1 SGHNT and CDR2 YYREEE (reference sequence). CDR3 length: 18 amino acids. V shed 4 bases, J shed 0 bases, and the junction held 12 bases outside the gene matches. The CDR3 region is CASSGKTSGEASTDTQYF. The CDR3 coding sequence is TGTGCCAGCAGCGGAAAGACTAGCGGAGAAGCTAGCACAGATACGCAGTATTTT. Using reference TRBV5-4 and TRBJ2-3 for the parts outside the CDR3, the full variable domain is ETGVTQSPTHLIKTRGQQVTLRCSSQSGHNTVSWYQQALGQGPQFIFQYYREEENGRGNFPPRFSGLQFPNYSSELNVNALELDDSALYLCASSGKTSGEASTDTQYFGPGTRLTVL.

CDR3 in amino acids: CASSLGGLASTYNEQFF. The CDR3, as DNA: TGTGCCAGCAGCTTAGGAGGACTAGCGAGCACCTACAATGAGCAGTTCTTC. The chain has TRBV11-3 and TRBJ2-1; TRBD2 matches 9 bases. J was trimmed by 2 bases and V by 1 base; bases with no gene match: 6. Germline V CDR1 and CDR2: SGHNT, YENEEA. CDR3 length equals 17 residues.

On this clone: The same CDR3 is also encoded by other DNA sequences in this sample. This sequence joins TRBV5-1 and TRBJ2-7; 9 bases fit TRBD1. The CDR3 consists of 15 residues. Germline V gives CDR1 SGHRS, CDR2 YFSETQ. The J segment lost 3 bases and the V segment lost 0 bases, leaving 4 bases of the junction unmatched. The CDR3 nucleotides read TGCGCCAGCAGCTTGGGAGGGACAGGGATCTACGAGCAGTACTTC. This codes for CASSLGGTGIYEQYF.

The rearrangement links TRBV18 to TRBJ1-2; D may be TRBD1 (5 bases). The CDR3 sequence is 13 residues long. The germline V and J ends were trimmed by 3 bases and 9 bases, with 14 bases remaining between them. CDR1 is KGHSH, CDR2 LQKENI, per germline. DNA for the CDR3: TGTGCCAGCTCACCCCGCCAGGGTGAAAGCTACACCTTC. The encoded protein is CASSPRQGESYTF.

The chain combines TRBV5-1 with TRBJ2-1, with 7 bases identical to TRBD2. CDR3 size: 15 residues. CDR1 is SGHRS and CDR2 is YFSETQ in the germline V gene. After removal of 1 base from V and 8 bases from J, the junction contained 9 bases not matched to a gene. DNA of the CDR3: TGCGCCAGCAGCTTGTCAGGACTAGTAAGAGATGAGCAGTTCTTC. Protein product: CASSLSGLVRDEQFF.

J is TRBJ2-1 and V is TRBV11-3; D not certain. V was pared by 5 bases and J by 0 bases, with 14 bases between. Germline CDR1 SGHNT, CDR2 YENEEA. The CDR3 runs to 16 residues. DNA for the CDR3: TGTGCCAGCAGCCCTGGCGGAGCACGCTCCTACAATGAGCAGTTCTTC. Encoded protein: CASSPGGARSYNEQFF.

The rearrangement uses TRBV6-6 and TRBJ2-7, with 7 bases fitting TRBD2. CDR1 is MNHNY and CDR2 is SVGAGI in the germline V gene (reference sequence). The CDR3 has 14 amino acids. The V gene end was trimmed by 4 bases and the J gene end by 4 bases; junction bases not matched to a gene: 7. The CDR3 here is CASSSPAGRYEQYF. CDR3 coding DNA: TGTGCCAGCAGTTCCCCAGCGGGAAGGTACGAGCAGTACTTC.

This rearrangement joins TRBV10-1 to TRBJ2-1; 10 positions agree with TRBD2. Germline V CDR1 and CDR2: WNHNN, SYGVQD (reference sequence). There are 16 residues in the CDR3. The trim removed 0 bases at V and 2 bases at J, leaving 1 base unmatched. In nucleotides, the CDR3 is TGCGCCAGCAGTGAGTCTAGCGGGAGGCCCTACAATGAGCAGTTCTTC. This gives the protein CASSESSGRPYNEQFF.

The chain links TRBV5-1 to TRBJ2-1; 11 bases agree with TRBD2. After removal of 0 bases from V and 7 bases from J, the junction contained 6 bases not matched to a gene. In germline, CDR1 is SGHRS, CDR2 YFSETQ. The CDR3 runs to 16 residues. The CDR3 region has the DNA TGCGCCAGCAGCTTGGCCGGGGTAGCGGGAGGGAATGAGCAGTTCTTC. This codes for CASSLAGVAGGNEQFF.

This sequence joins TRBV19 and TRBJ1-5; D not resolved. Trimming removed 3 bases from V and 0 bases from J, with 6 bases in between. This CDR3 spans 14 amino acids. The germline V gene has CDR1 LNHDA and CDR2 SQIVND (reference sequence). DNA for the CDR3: TGTGCCAGTAGTATCGGGAGTAGCAATCAGCCCCAGCATTTT. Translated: CASSIGSSNQPQHF.